The clone carrying this T cell receptor beta chain was counted many times. Its specificity is not known. The CDR3 regions of TCR beta were amplified from RNA transcripts. Carried out on the TCR CDR3, a first-round RT-PCR used the HTBI primer set. TCRdb re-derived calls from the multiplex PCR reads in MiXCR, one entry per CDR3 protein. The table has over 550,000 distinct CDR3 sequences, approximately 15% seen once. These data originate in a study of T cells in Graves' hyperthyroidism and ophthalmopathy. Overall study findings and caveats: Within blood appeared most thyroid clonotypes that had expanded above 0.001. Ophthalmopathy could be told apart from stable hyperthyroidism with a 13 V-J model.

Germline V lookup: CDR1 SGHTA, CDR2 FQGTGA. This CDR3 spans 13 amino acids. Trimming removed 5 bases from V and 3 bases from J, with 10 bases in between. Sequencing was done on a sample of blood. This TCR came from a woman between 18 and 29 years old with Graves' hyperthyroidism. The chain couples TRBV7-3 to TRBJ1-1; D call uncertain. The CDR3 reads CASSPGTHTEAFF. Written as DNA, the CDR3 is TGTGCCAGCAGCCCTGGCACACACACTGAAGCTTTCTTT.